Below are 31 T cell receptor beta chains sequenced from a single sample in a study of cytomegalovirus exposure and HLA in healthy donors. Use of 60 Vbeta and 13 Jbeta primers characterized the PCR. Sequencing used immunoSEQ multiplex PCR; TCRdb keeps in-frame clones, though not all of them. Seen here are around 100,000 clones, 75% observed once, and the top ten hold around 5%. The specimen was PBMCs. The source of these receptors is a young woman in good health and CMV-seropositive.

This clone was observed once. The J gene is TRBJ2-7, the V gene TRBV13; 9 bases map to TRBD2. Germline loops: CDR1 PRHDT, CDR2 FYEKMQ (reference sequence). CDR3 length: 16 residues. Unmatched junction bases numbered 11, after V lost 6 bases and J lost 2 bases. The CDR3 loop is CASRPHGTSPAYEQYF. The CDR3 DNA follows: TGTGCCAGCAGACCTCACGGGACTAGCCCTGCCTACGAGCAGTACTTC.

The rearrangement links TRBV27 to TRBJ2-1, with 8 positions matching TRBD1. Unmatched junction bases numbered 6, after V lost 4 bases and J lost 7 bases. The CDR3 has 14 amino acids. Per germline, CDR1 MNHEY and CDR2 SMNVEV (reference sequence). CDR3 DNA: TGTGCCAGCAGTTGGACAGGGACGGGTAATGAGCAGTTCTTC. Translating it yields CASSWTGTGNEQFF.

The genes are TRBV7-6 and TRBJ2-7; D might be TRBD2 (6 bases). Trimming shortened V by 5 bases and J by 1 base, and 18 bases separated the two germline ends. Germline CDR1 and CDR2: SGHVS and FNYEAQ. The CDR3 is made up of 16 amino acids. CDR3 region: CASSGGDGTESYEQYF. The CDR3 DNA is TGTGCCAGCAGCGGAGGGGACGGTACCGAATCCTACGAGCAGTACTTC.

The chain carries TRBV7-2 and TRBJ1-4; 7 bases fit TRBD1. The CDR3 runs to 15 residues. Trimming at V came to 5 bases and at J to 2 bases, leaving 5 bases not matched to a gene. The germline CDR1 and CDR2 sequences are SGHTA and FQGNSA. CDR3: CASSPDRATNEKLFF. In DNA form, the CDR3 reads TGTGCCAGCAGCCCAGACAGGGCGACTAATGAAAAACTGTTTTTT. The whole variable domain, filled in from reference TRBV7-2 and TRBJ1-4, reads GAGVSQSPSNKVTEKGKDVELRCDPISGHTALYWYRQSLGQGLEFLIYFQGNSAPDKSGLPSDRFSAERTGGSVSTLTIQRTQQEDSAVYLCASSPDRATNEKLFFGSGTQLSVL.

This clone was recorded a few times. The gene calls are TRBV7-9 and TRBJ1-2; D may be TRBD1 (6 bases). The CDR3 has 13 amino acids. V was shortened by 3 bases and J by 3 bases, with 8 bases between the two germline ends. Germline CDR1 reads SEHNR; CDR2 reads FQNEAQ (reference sequence). The CDR3 sequence: CASSLDSYYGYTF. The CDR3 DNA sequence: TGTGCCAGCAGCTTGGACAGCTACTATGGCTACACCTTC.

V and J are TRBV6-1 and TRBJ2-7; tentatively, D is TRBD2 (5 bases). The J call is uncertain, as TRBJ2-1 better fits the DNA end. The CDR3 runs to 12 residues. The germline V gene has CDR1 MNHNS and CDR2 SASEGT. This CDR3 is CASSDYEGEQFF. The CDR3 DNA reads as TGTGCCAGCAGTGATTACGAGGGTGAGCAGTTCTTC.

This chain joins TRBV4-3 and TRBJ1-4, with TRBD1 identical over 12 bases. Trimming cost V 2 bases and J 8 bases; bases outside gene matches: 6. The germline V gene has CDR1 LGHNA and CDR2 YSLEER. The CDR3 loop spans 16 amino acids. CDR3 residues: CASSQPGTGGLEKLFF. The CDR3 bases are TGCGCCAGCAGCCAACCCGGGACAGGGGGCTTGGAAAAACTGTTTTTT.

The chain couples TRBV15 to TRBJ2-1, with a possible D match to TRBD2 (5 bases). V shed 0 bases and J shed 3 bases, with 6 bases lying between them. The CDR3 is made up of 14 amino acids. The germline V gene encodes CDR1 LNHNV and CDR2 YYDKDF (reference sequence). The CDR3 region has the DNA TGTGCCACCAGCAGAGAGGGAGACTACAATGAGCAGTTCTTC. Translation: CATSREGDYNEQFF. The whole variable domain, remainder taken from reference TRBV15 and TRBJ2-1, is DAMVIQNPRYQVTQFGKPVTLSCSQTLNHNVMYWYQQKSSQAPKLLFHYYDKDFNNEADTPDNFQSRRPNTSFCFLDIRSPGLGDTAMYLCATSREGDYNEQFFGPGTRLTVL.

This clone was counted between two and nine times. This chain links TRBV28 with TRBJ2-5, with a tentative D call TRBD1 (5 bases). The CDR3 loop spans 15 amino acids. Germline values: CDR1 MDHEN, CDR2 SYDVKM. Trimming took off 7 bases at V and 4 bases at J, with 19 bases between the two ends. The CDR3 protein is CASNLPGQGGETQYF. DNA for the CDR3: TGTGCCAGCAACCTTCCCGGGCAGGGCGGAGAGACCCAGTACTTC. Full variable domain (remainder filled in from reference TRBV28 and TRBJ2-5): DVKVTQSSRYLVKRTGEKVFLECVQDMDHENMFWYRQDPGLGLRLIYFSYDVKMKEKGDIPEGYSVSREKKERFSLILESASTNQTSMYLCASNLPGQGGETQYFGPGTRLLVL.

The gene calls are TRBV9 and TRBJ1-5; no firm D call. Trimming stripped 4 bases from V and 0 bases from J, with 8 bases between. The CDR3 runs 14 residues. CDR1 is SGDLS, CDR2 YYNGEE, per germline. DNA of the CDR3: TGTGCCAGCAGCTCCCTTAATAGCAATCAGCCCCAGCATTTT. Its translation is CASSSLNSNQPQHF.

The chain has TRBV27 and TRBJ2-1, with 13 bases aligning to TRBD2. Trimming removed 4 bases from V and 6 bases from J; junction bases left unmatched: 3. There are 15 residues in the CDR3. The V gene's germline CDR1 is MNHEY and CDR2 SMNVEV (reference sequence). The CDR3 coding sequence is TGTGCCAGCAGTTCGGGACTAGCGGGGTCCAATGAGCAGTTCTTC. Amino acid sequence: CASSSGLAGSNEQFF.

The chain links TRBV7-6 to TRBJ2-2; D possibly corresponds to TRBD2 (6 bases). V lost 4 bases and J 0 bases, leaving 12 bases between the germline ends. CDR1 is SGHVS, CDR2 FNYEAQ, per germline. The CDR3 has 16 residues. The CDR3 DNA reads TGTGCCAGCAGCTGGGGGAGGCCAGCGAACACCGGGGAGCTGTTTTTT. Its translation is CASSWGRPANTGELFF.

The genes are TRBV29-1 and TRBJ1-1; 7 nucleotides align to TRBD1. Germline CDR1 and CDR2: SQVTM and ANQGSEA. V was clipped by 7 bases and J by 6 bases; unmatched bases: 5. The CDR3 loop spans 11 amino acids. CDR3 amino acids: CSGDREAEAFF. The CDR3 bases are TGCAGCGGCGACAGGGAAGCTGAAGCTTTCTTT.

The genes are TRBV29-1 and TRBJ2-5, with TRBD2 matching over 10 bases. Per germline, CDR1 SQVTM and CDR2 ANQGSEA. V trimming: 5 bases; J trimming: 9 bases; junction bases outside the gene matches: 6. The CDR3 has 12 residues. CDR3 sequence: CSVLTSGEAQYF. DNA for the CDR3: TGCAGCGTTCTAACTAGCGGGGAGGCCCAGTACTTC.

This clone was counted only a few times. CDR3 nucleotide sequence: TGTGCCAGCAGTCCACGGGAAGGCAATGAAAAACTGTTTTTT. Its translation: CASSPREGNEKLFF. The genes are TRBV27 and TRBJ1-4; D gene ambiguous. The V end lost 5 bases, the J end lost 5 bases, and 12 bases lay between the germline ends. This CDR3 has 14 amino acids. Germline loops: CDR1 MNHEY, CDR2 SMNVEV (reference sequence).

The chain is built from TRBV5-6 and TRBJ2-3, with 9 nucleotides matching TRBD2. The CDR3 is 18 amino acids. Germline CDR1 reads SGHDT; CDR2 reads YYEEEE. V was pared by 2 bases and J by 0 bases, with 10 bases of the junction left unmatched. This CDR3 is CASSFLLAGDTSTDTQYF. CDR3 nucleotide sequence: TGTGCCAGCAGCTTCCTCTTAGCGGGGGATACTAGCACAGATACGCAGTATTTT. Variable domain in full (rest from reference TRBV5-6 and TRBJ2-3): DAGVTQSPTHLIKTRGQQVTLRCSPKSGHDTVSWYQQALGQGPQFIFQYYEEEERQRGNFPDRFSGHQFPNYSSELNVNALLLGDSALYLCASSFLLAGDTSTDTQYFGPGTRLTVL.

This rearrangement joins TRBV7-3 to TRBJ2-7; 11 bases fit TRBD2. The CDR3 consists of 15 residues. Germline CDR1 and CDR2: SGHTA and FQGTGA. The V segment lost 5 bases and the J segment 1 base; nucleotides outside the gene matches: 4. The CDR3 here is CASSLAGGTSYEQYF. Written as DNA, the CDR3 is TGTGCCAGCAGCCTAGCGGGAGGTACTTCCTACGAGCAGTACTTC.

Concerning this clone itself: In the same sample, other DNA sequences code for this CDR3. The chain is built from TRBV7-3 and TRBJ2-1; D is perhaps TRBD2 (5 bases). This CDR3 is built from 14 residues. The V and J ends lost 2 bases and 6 bases respectively, with 11 bases between them. Germline-derived CDR1 and CDR2 are SGHTA and FQGTGA. The DNA of the CDR3 is TGTGCCAGCAGCTTAGTCGGAGGAGTCAATGAGCAGTTCTTC. This encodes CASSLVGGVNEQFF.

The chain has TRBV6-1 and TRBJ2-7, with D possibly TRBD1 on 5 matching bases. V shed 2 bases and J shed 3 bases, with 8 bases lying between them. There are 13 residues in the CDR3. In germline, CDR1 is MNHNS, CDR2 SASEGT. The CDR3 DNA reads as TGTGCCAGCAGTGAACAGGACAACTACGAGCAGTACTTC. This encodes CASSEQDNYEQYF.

The chain carries TRBV10-3 and TRBJ2-7; 8 nucleotides match TRBD1. CDR1 ENHRY and CDR2 SYGVKD come from the germline V gene. CDR3 length equals 13 residues. V trimming: 4 bases; J trimming: 6 bases; junction bases outside the gene matches: 5. The CDR3 DNA is TGTGCCATCAGTGGGACAGGGATGAGCGAGCAGTACTTC. Its protein product is CAISGTGMSEQYF.

The rearrangement uses TRBV18 and TRBJ2-1, with 11 bases lining up with TRBD2. Germline V gene data show CDR1 as KGHSH and CDR2 as LQKENI. This CDR3 contains 14 residues. Trimming removed 6 bases from V and 6 bases from J; junction bases left unmatched: 4. The CDR3 sequence is CASSGLAGGNEQFF. The CDR3 DNA reads as TGTGCCAGCTCTGGACTAGCGGGTGGCAATGAGCAGTTCTTC.

The chain carries TRBV2 and TRBJ2-1; D gene unclear. This CDR3 comprises 11 residues. The germline gives CDR1 SNHLY, CDR2 FYNNEI. The V end lost 4 bases, the J end lost 7 bases, and 5 bases lay between the germline ends. For the CDR3, the DNA is TGTGCCAGCAGTGGCAGTAATGAGCAGTTCTTC. Residues: CASSGSNEQFF.

The gene calls are TRBV27 and TRBJ1-4, with D possibly being TRBD1 (6 bases). The V end was cut by 5 bases, the J end by 4 bases, with 8 bases between. Per the germline V gene, CDR1 is MNHEY and CDR2 is SMNVEV (reference sequence). The CDR3 loop spans 13 amino acids. CDR3 nucleotides: TGTGCCAGCAGTAAACAGGGTAATGAAAAACTGTTTTTT. Translating it yields CASSKQGNEKLFF. The whole variable domain, remainder taken from reference TRBV27 and TRBJ1-4, is EAQVTQNPRYLITVTGKKLTVTCSQNMNHEYMSWYRQDPGLGLRQIYYSMNVEVTDKGDVPEGYKVSRKEKRNFPLILESPSPNQTSLYFCASSKQGNEKLFFGSGTQLSVL.

The chain joins TRBV30 to TRBJ1-2; the match to TRBD1 covers 7 bases. The CDR3 has 15 residues. Germline CDR1 and CDR2: GTSNPN and SVGIG (reference sequence). J lost 4 bases, V lost 1 base, and 9 bases had no gene match. DNA for the CDR3: TGTGCCTGGAGTGGAACTCGGACAGGACTCTATGGCTACACCTTC. This encodes CAWSGTRTGLYGYTF. The complete variable domain, with remaining parts taken from reference TRBV30 and TRBJ1-2, reads SQTIHQWPATLVQPVGSPLSLECTVEGTSNPNLYWYRQAAGRGLQLLFYSVGIGQISSEVPQNLSASRPQDRQFILSSKKLLLSDSGFYLCAWSGTRTGLYGYTFGSGTRLTVV.

The J gene is TRBJ1-5, the V gene TRBV19, with 8 bases matching TRBD1. The V gene's germline CDR1 is LNHDA and CDR2 SQIVND (reference sequence). The CDR3 extends over 14 amino acids. With 5 bases clipped from V and 6 bases from J, the junction kept 6 bases outside the gene matches. The CDR3 nucleotides are TGTGCCAGTAGTGACCGACAGGGGTTTCAGCCCCAGCATTTT. Amino acids: CASSDRQGFQPQHF. The full variable domain, rest sourced from reference TRBV19 and TRBJ1-5, is DGGITQSPKYLFRKEGQNVTLSCEQNLNHDAMYWYRQDPGQGLRLIYYSQIVNDFQKGDIAEGYSVSREKKESFPLTVTSAQKNPTAFYLCASSDRQGFQPQHFGDGTRLSIL.

The rearrangement uses TRBV28 and TRBJ1-3, with a tentative D call TRBD1 (6 bases). CDR3 length equals 15 residues. Germline assignment: CDR1 MDHEN and CDR2 SYDVKM. The germline V and J ends were trimmed by 6 bases and 2 bases, with 14 bases remaining between them. CDR3 residues: CASSLATGPGNTIYF. In DNA, the CDR3 is TGTGCCAGCAGCCTAGCCACAGGGCCTGGAAACACCATATATTTT. Full variable domain (rest looked up from reference TRBV28 and TRBJ1-3): DVKVTQSSRYLVKRTGEKVFLECVQDMDHENMFWYRQDPGLGLRLIYFSYDVKMKEKGDIPEGYSVSREKKERFSLILESASTNQTSMYLCASSLATGPGNTIYFGEGSWLTVV.

This chain uses TRBV5-4 with TRBJ2-7; 13 positions agree with TRBD2. The germline gives CDR1 SGHNT, CDR2 YYREEE (reference sequence). V dropped 4 bases and J dropped 6; count of bases not matched to a gene: 4. This CDR3 comprises 14 residues. The CDR3 sequence is CASSPGTSGIEQYF. In nucleotides, the CDR3 is TGTGCCAGCAGCCCCGGGACTAGCGGGATCGAGCAGTACTTC.

The chain has TRBV11-3 and TRBJ2-1; TRBD1 agrees at 9 bases. The CDR3 contains 14 residues. Germline CDR1 SGHNT, CDR2 YENEEA. J lost 10 bases, V lost 5 bases, and 9 bases had no gene match. The CDR3 spells CASSPWDRVSEQFF. The CDR3 nucleotides are TGTGCCAGCAGCCCTTGGGACAGGGTAAGCGAGCAGTTCTTC. The variable domain in full, completed from reference TRBV11-3 and TRBJ2-1, reads EAGVVQSPRYKIIEKKQPVAFWCNPISGHNTLYWYLQNLGQGPELLIRYENEEAVDDSQLPKDRFSAERLKGVDSTLKIQPAELGDSAVYLCASSPWDRVSEQFFGPGTRLTVL.

The rearrangement uses TRBV7-9 and TRBJ2-1; D may be TRBD2 (5 bases). With 4 bases removed from V and 10 bases from J, the gap between germline ends came to 11 bases. The CDR3 has 12 residues. Germline CDR1 SEHNR, CDR2 FQNEAQ (reference sequence). CDR3 nucleotides: TGTGCCAGCAGCTCCCTGTCGGGAGAGCAGTTCTTC. Protein: CASSSLSGEQFF.

The chain links TRBV19 to TRBJ2-7; TRBD2 aligns across 8 bases. The CDR3 covers 14 residues. V lost 5 bases, J lost 4 bases, and 7 bases stayed unmatched. CDR1 is LNHDA and CDR2 is SQIVND in the germline V gene (reference sequence). The CDR3 here is CASSSEREPYEQYF. The CDR3 region has the DNA TGTGCCAGTAGTTCCGAGCGGGAGCCTTACGAGCAGTACTTC. Using reference TRBV19 and TRBJ2-7 for the parts outside the CDR3, the full variable domain is DGGITQSPKYLFRKEGQNVTLSCEQNLNHDAMYWYRQDPGQGLRLIYYSQIVNDFQKGDIAEGYSVSREKKESFPLTVTSAQKNPTAFYLCASSSEREPYEQYFGPGTRLTVT.

This clone was counted a few times. One junction end does not reproduce the germline sequence, and a read error may be involved. The chain links TRBV27 to TRBJ1-4; no reliable D call. The germline gives CDR1 MNHEY, CDR2 SMNVEV (reference sequence). The length of the CDR3 is 10 residues. In DNA, the CDR3 is TGTGCCAGGAGTTTTTGCGGGAGGTTTTTT. Amino acid sequence: CARSFCGRFF.